This T cell receptor (beta chain) originates from a study of cytomegalovirus exposure and HLA in healthy donors. The CDR3 loop spans 14 amino acids. V lost 0 bases and J lost 6, with 7 bases in between. Germline CDR1 reads SGHRS; CDR2 reads YFSETQ. The primer mix had 60 Vbeta and 13 Jbeta primers. Repertoires were generated with immunoSEQ multiplex PCR, while TCRdb's copy carries only in-frame clones and drops some. The sample has around 150,000 clones; 75% are singletons. The sample holds one count of this clone. The clonotype originates from a woman between 45 and 65 years old in good health and CMV-seropositive. The rearrangement uses TRBV5-1 and TRBJ1-6, with D unresolved. The sequenced material came from PBMCs. CDR3 amino acids: CASSLEGSNSPLHF. CDR3 nucleotides: TGCGCCAGCAGCTTGGAAGGGAGTAATTCACCCCTCCACTTT.